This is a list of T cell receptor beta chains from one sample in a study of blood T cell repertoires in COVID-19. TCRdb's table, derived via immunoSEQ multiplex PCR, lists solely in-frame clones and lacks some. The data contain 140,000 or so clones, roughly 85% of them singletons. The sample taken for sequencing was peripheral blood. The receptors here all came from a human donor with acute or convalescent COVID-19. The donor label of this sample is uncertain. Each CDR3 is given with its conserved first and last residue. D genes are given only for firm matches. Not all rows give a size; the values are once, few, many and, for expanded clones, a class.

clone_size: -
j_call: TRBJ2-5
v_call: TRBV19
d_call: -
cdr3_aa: CASSIVWTKETQYF
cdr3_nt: TGTGCCAGTAGTATCGTATGGACTAAAGAGACCCAGTACTTC

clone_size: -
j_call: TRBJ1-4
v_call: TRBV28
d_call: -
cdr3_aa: CASRGVMVNEKLFF
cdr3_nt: TGTGCCAGCAGAGGGGTGATGGTGAATGAAAAACTGTTTTTT

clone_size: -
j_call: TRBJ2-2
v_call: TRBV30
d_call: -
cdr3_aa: CAWSPTARGELFF
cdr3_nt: TGTGCCTGGAGCCCGACCGCCAGGGGGGAGCTGTTTTTT

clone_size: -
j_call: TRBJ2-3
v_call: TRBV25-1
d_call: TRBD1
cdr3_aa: CASSELGTANTDTQYF
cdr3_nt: TGTGCCAGCAGTGAATTAGGGACAGCCAACACAGATACGCAGTATTTT

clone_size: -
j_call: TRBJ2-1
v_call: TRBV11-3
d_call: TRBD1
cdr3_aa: CASSLGQGSYNEQFF
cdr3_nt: TGTGCCAGCAGCCTGGGACAGGGGTCCTACAATGAGCAGTTCTTC

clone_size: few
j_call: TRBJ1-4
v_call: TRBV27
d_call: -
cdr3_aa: CASSTRTGPEKLFF
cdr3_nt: TGTGCCAGCAGTACTAGGACGGGCCCGGAAAAACTGTTTTTT

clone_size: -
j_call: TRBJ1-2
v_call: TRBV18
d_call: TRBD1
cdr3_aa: CASTKDRDGYTF
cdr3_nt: TGTGCCAGCACCAAGGACAGGGATGGCTACACCTTC

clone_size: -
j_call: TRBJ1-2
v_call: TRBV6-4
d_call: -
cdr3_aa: CASSLKTGMDYGYTF
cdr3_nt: TGTGCCAGCAGTCTAAAAACAGGAATGGACTATGGCTACACCTTC

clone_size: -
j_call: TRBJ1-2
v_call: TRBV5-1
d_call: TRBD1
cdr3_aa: CASSLEGQGRYGYTF
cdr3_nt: TGCGCCAGCAGCTTGGAAGGACAGGGGCGGTATGGCTACACCTTC

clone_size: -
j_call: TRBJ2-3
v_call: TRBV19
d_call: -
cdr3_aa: CASEPSSVQPTDTQYF
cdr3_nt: TGTGCCAGCGAACCTTCTAGCGTACAACCCACAGATACGCAGTATTTT

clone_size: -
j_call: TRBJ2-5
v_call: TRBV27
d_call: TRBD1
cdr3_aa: CASSFGTGLIKGTQYF
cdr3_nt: TGTGCCAGCAGTTTCGGGACAGGGCTAATAAAAGGGACCCAGTACTTC

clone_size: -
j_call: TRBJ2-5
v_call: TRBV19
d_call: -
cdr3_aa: CASSMDIGGNDQETQYF
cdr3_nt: TGTGCCAGTAGTATGGATATAGGAGGCAACGACCAAGAGACCCAGTACTTC

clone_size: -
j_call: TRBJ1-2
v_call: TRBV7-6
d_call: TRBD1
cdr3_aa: CASSHRTGGVDGYTF
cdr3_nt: TGTGCCAGCAGCCACCGGACAGGGGGAGTCGATGGCTACACCTTC

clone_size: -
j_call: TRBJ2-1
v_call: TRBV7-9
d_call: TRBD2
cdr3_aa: CASRQLAGDYNEQFF
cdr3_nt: TGTGCCAGCAGACAACTAGCGGGAGACTACAATGAGCAGTTCTTC

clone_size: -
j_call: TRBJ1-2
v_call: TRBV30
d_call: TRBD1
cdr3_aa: CAWKMLGGQGLLWGYTF
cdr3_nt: TGTGCCTGGAAAATGCTTGGGGGACAGGGGCTTTTATGGGGCTACACCTTC

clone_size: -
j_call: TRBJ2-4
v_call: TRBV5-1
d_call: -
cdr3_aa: CASMEGGSAKNIQYF
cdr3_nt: TGCGCCAGCATGGAGGGTGGGTCGGCCAAAAACATTCAGTACTTC

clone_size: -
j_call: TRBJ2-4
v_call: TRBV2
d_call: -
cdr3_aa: CASLVGGTLAKNIQYF
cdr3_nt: TGTGCCAGCCTGGTTGGGGGGACTTTGGCCAAAAACATTCAGTACTTC

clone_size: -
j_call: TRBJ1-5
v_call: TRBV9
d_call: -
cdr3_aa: CASSPGHKVNQPQHF
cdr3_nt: TGTGCCAGCAGCCCGGGACACAAAGTGAATCAGCCCCAGCATTTT

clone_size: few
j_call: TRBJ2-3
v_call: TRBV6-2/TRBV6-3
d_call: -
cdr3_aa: CASSYLSGEGPWPDTQYF
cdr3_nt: TGTGCCAGCAGTTACCTCAGCGGAGAGGGTCCGTGGCCAGATACGCAGTATTTT

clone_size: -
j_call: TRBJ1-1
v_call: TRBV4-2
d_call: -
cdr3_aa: CASSQGRVGTEAFF
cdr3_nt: TGTGCCAGCAGCCAAGGGAGGGTGGGCACTGAAGCTTTCTTT

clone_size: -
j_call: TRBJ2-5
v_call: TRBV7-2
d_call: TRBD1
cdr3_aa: CASRDRVETQYF
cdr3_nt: TGTGCCAGCAGAGACAGGGTAGAGACCCAGTACTTC

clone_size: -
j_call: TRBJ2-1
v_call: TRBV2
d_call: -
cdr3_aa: CASSLPPTDYNEQFF
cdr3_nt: TGTGCCAGCAGTCTACCCCCTACAGATTACAATGAGCAGTTCTTC

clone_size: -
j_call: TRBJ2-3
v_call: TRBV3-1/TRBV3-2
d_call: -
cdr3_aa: CASSSYPDTQYF
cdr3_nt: TGTGCCAGCAGTTCCTATCCTGATACGCAGTATTTT

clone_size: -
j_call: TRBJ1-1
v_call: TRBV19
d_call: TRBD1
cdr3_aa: CASSTGQTLEAFF
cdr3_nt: TGTGCCAGTAGTACGGGACAGACACTGGAAGCTTTCTTT

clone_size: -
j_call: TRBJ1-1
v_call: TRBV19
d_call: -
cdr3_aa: CASSVRARNTEAFF
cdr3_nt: TGTGCCAGTAGTGTCAGAGCGAGGAACACTGAAGCTTTCTTT

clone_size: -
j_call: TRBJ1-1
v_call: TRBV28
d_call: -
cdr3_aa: CASSLFSRTEAFF
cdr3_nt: TGTGCCAGCAGTTTATTTTCCCGCACTGAAGCTTTCTTT

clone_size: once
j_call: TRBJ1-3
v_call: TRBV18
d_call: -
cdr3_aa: CASSPNYRGNTIYF
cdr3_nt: TGTGCCAGCTCACCTAATTATCGTGGAAACACCATATATTTT

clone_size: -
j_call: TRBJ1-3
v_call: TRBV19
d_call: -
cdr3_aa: CASTLGASGNTIYF
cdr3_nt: TGTGCCAGTACCTTGGGGGCGTCTGGAAACACCATATATTTT

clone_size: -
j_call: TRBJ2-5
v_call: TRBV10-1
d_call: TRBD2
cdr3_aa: CASRPDSTIAGVGETQYF
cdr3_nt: TGCGCCAGCAGACCCGACTCAACCATAGCGGGAGTGGGGGAGACCCAGTACTTC

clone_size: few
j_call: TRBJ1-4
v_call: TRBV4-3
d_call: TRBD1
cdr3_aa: CASSQDLGTGGEKLFF
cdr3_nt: TGCGCCAGCAGCCAAGATTTGGGGACAGGGGGAGAAAAACTGTTTTTT

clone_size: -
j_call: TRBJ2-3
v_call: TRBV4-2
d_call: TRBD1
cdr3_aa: CASSQEDRDGTDTQYF
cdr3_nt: TGTGCCAGCAGCCAGGAGGACAGGGACGGCACAGATACGCAGTATTTT

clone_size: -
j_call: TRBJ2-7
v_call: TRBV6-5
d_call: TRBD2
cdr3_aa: CASKRLAGAYEQYF
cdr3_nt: TGTGCCAGCAAAAGACTAGCGGGGGCCTACGAGCAGTACTTC

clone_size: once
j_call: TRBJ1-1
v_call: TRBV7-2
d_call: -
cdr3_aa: CASSLFELGGGTEAFF
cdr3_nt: TGTGCCAGCAGCTTATTTGAGCTCGGGGGGGGGACTGAAGCTTTCTTT

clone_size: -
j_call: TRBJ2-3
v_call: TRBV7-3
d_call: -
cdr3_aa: CASSLSGNRVDTQYF
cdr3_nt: TGTGCCAGCAGCTTAAGCGGGAACCGCGTAGATACGCAGTATTTT

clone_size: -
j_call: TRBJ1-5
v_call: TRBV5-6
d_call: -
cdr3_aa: CASSLGGQGVNQPQHF
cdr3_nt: TGTGCCAGCAGCTTGGGGGGGCAGGGCGTCAATCAGCCCCAGCATTTT

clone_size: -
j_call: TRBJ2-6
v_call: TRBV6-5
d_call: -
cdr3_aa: CASSYSRDSGANVLTF
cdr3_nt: TGTGCCAGCAGTTACTCGAGAGACTCTGGGGCCAACGTCCTGACTTTC

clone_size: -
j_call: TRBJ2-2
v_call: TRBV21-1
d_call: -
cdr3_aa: CASSKARSGQGIGTGELFF
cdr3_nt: TGTGCCAGCAGCAAAGCCCGTTCAGGACAGGGGATTGGCACCGGGGAGCTGTTTTTT

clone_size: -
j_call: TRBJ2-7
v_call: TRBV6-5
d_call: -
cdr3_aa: CASSLLRTVLSYEQYF
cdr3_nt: TGTGCCAGCAGTTTATTGAGGACAGTCCTCTCCTACGAGCAGTACTTC

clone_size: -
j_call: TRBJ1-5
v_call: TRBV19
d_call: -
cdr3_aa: CASSIETRSNQPQHF
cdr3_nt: TGTGCCAGTAGTATTGAAACAAGAAGCAATCAGCCCCAGCATTTT